These T cell receptor beta chains were read from a single sample in a study of neoadjuvant anti-PD-1 for oral cavity cancer. Profiling relied on immunoSEQ multiplex PCR, and the TCRdb table lists in-frame clones only, not all of them. The data contain 35,000 to 40,000 clones, around two fifths of them singletons. The sequences come from tumor tissue, collected after nivolumab (anti-PD-1) treatment. The receptors derive from a person aged 40 to 85 with oral cavity squamous cell carcinoma. The CDR3 runs from the conserved cysteine through the conserved F or W. Each record gives: V gene, clone size, D gene, J gene, CDR3 protein, CDR3 DNA. The D gene is left open where the match is weak. Only part of the rows carry a size: once, few, many, or a class if the clone is expanded.

TRBV7-9,many,TRBD1,TRBJ1-1,CASSHRGQVPEAFF,TGTGCCAGCAGCCACAGGGGACAGGTCCCTGAAGCTTTCTTT
TRBV5-1,-,TRBD1,TRBJ2-3,CASRLRTGADTQYF,TGCGCCAGCAGACTTCGGACAGGGGCAGATACGCAGTATTTT
TRBV2,-,-,TRBJ2-7,CASRVYEQYF,TGTGCCAGCCGGGTCTACGAGCAGTACTTC
TRBV27,-,TRBD1,TRBJ2-7,CASSSEWTGVYEQYF,TGTGCCAGCAGTTCGGAGTGGACAGGGGTCTACGAGCAGTACTTC
TRBV7-9,few,TRBD2,TRBJ2-1,CASSYPASGRIDPYNEQFF,TGTGCCAGCAGCTACCCGGCTAGCGGGAGGATAGACCCCTACAATGAGCAGTTCTTC
TRBV5-1,-,-,TRBJ2-7,CASFSGYEQYF,TGCGCCAGCTTTAGCGGCTACGAGCAGTACTTC
TRBV6-1,few,TRBD1,TRBJ1-2,CASSEVRSGTGLYGYTF,TGTGCCAGCAGTGAAGTCCGGTCCGGGACAGGACTCTATGGCTACACCTTC
TRBV2,-,TRBD1,TRBJ1-4,CASNFDRDVVKGEKLFF,TGTGCCAGCAACTTTGACAGGGACGTTGTGAAAGGTGAAAAACTGTTTTTT
TRBV21-1,medium-sized,-,TRBJ1-6,CASIVNSPLHF,TGTGCCAGCATTGTTAATTCACCCCTCCACTTT
TRBV29-1,few,-,TRBJ1-1,CSGLRYDTEAFF,TGCAGCGGACTAAGATACGACACTGAAGCTTTCTTT
TRBV29-1,-,TRBD2,TRBJ2-7,CSVSAGTSGSSYEQYF,TGCAGCGTATCCGCCGGGACTAGCGGGAGCTCCTACGAGCAGTACTTC
TRBV7-8,few,-,TRBJ1-5,CASSLVGQRNQPQHF,TGTGCCAGCAGCTTAGTCGGACAGCGCAATCAGCCCCAGCATTTT